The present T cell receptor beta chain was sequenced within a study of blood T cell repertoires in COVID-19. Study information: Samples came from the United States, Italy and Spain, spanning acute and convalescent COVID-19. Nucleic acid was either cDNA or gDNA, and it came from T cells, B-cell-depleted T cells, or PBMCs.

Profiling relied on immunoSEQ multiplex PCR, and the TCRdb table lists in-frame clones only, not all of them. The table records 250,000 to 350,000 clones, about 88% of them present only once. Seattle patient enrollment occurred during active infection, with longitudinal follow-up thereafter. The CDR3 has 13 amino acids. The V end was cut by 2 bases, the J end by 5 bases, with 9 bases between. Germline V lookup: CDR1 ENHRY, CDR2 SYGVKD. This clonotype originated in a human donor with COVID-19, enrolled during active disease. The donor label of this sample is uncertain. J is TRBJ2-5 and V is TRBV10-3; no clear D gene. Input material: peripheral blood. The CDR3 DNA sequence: TGTGCCATCAGTGAGCCAGGCGTCGAGACCCAGTACTTC. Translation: CAISEPGVETQYF.